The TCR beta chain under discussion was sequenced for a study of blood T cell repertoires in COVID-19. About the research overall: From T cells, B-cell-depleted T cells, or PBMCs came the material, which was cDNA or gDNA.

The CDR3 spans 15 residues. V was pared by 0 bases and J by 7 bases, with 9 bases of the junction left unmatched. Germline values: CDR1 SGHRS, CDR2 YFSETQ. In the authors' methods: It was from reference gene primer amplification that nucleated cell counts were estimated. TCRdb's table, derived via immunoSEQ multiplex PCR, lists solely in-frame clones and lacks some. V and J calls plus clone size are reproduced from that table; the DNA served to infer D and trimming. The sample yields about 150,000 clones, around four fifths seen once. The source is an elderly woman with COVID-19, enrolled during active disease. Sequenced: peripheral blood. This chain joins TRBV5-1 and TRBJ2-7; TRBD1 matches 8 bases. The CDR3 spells CASSLVAGGAGEQYF. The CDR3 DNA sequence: TGCGCCAGCAGCTTGGTGGCAGGGGGCGCGGGGGAGCAGTACTTC.